The 16 T cell receptor beta chains listed next were all sequenced from one sample in a study of T cell repertoires in cytomegalovirus infection. Each CDR3 protein is one row after TCRdb ran MiXCR on the reads. The sample shows fewer than 1,000,000 distinct CDR3 sequences, around 32% of them seen only once. Their specific antigens are unknown. Material: cultured CD8+ T cells from PBMCs, obtained from culture after CMV antigen stimulation. These receptor sequences come from a human donor in good health (CMV status not recorded). Some clones in this sample may be carry-over from other donors' samples.

With respect to this clonotype: One end of the junction is discordant with germline, which a read error may explain. The rearrangement uses TRBV5-4 and TRBJ2-5; no clear D. The CDR3 contains 17 residues. Per germline, CDR1 SGHNT and CDR2 YYREEE (reference sequence). This CDR3 is CASSLEGPLGSEESQYF. The CDR3 nucleotides read TGTGCCAGCAGCTTGGAGGGCCCTCTGGGGTCAGAAGAGTCCCAGTACTTC.

Worth noting for this clonotype: At one end the junction does not follow the germline gene, possibly because of a read error. This chain joins TRBV5-3 and TRBJ2-3; TRBD1 might be the D (7 bases). TRBV5-3 counts as an open reading frame of uncertain function. This CDR3 has 16 residues. DNA of the CDR3: TGTGCCAGCAGCTTGCCCAGGAGGGGGCGAGGAGATACGCAGTATTTT. Translated, it gives CASSLPRRGRGDTQYF.

This chain joins TRBV7-9 and TRBJ1-4; TRBD1 might be the D (6 bases). The length of the CDR3 is 15 residues. Germline V gene data show CDR1 as SEHNR and CDR2 as FQNEAQ (reference sequence). Between the trimmed V and J ends, which lost 5 bases and 7 bases, there was a span of 17 bases. This chain's CDR3 is CASSPKTGTSEKLFF. Written as DNA, the CDR3 is TGTGCCAGCAGCCCGAAAACAGGGACCTCTGAAAAACTGTTTTTT.

The chain uses TRBV27 and TRBJ2-2, with D possibly TRBD1 on 5 matching bases. Germline V gene sequence: CDR1 MNHEY, CDR2 SMNVEV (reference sequence). V was pared by 5 bases and J by 6 bases, with 13 bases between. The CDR3 sequence is 14 residues long. The CDR3, as DNA: TGTGCCAGCAGTCTCAGGGTTAACGCCGGGGAGCTGTTTTTT. Protein product: CASSLRVNAGELFF.

The table lists this clonotype with a few counts. This chain uses TRBV19 with TRBJ1-1, with D tentatively TRBD1 (5 bases). Trimming took off 2 bases at V and 5 bases at J, with 12 bases between the two ends. The length of the CDR3 is 14 residues. From germline, CDR1 is LNHDA and CDR2 SQIVND (reference sequence). CDR3 protein: CASSILGVGTEAFF. CDR3 sequence (DNA): TGTGCCAGTAGTATACTAGGGGTCGGGACTGAAGCTTTCTTT.

This chain uses TRBV7-6 with TRBJ1-1, with 10 bases matching TRBD1. Trimming at V came to 5 bases and at J to 5 bases, leaving 8 bases not matched to a gene. The germline V gene encodes CDR1 SGHVS and CDR2 FNYEAQ. This CDR3 is 15 amino acids long. The CDR3 DNA is TGTGCCAGCAGCCGAGGGGACAGGGGCCGTACTGAAGCTTTCTTT. Protein: CASSRGDRGRTEAFF.

This clonotype has more than one count but fewer than ten. The chain combines TRBV7-2 with TRBJ1-1, with 7 bases fitting TRBD1. With 3 bases clipped from V and 7 bases from J, the junction kept 8 bases outside the gene matches. CDR1 is SGHTA, CDR2 FQGNSA, per germline. CDR3 length: 14 residues. This chain's CDR3 is CASSFTTGTNEAFF. The CDR3 DNA is TGTGCCAGCAGCTTCACGACAGGGACAAATGAAGCTTTCTTT.

This clonotype was counted a few times. The chain couples TRBV19 to TRBJ1-2; TRBD1 might be the D (5 bases). V lost 10 bases, J lost 5 bases, and 20 bases lay in between. CDR1 is LNHDA and CDR2 is SQIVND in the germline V gene (reference sequence). The CDR3 is 14 residues long. CDR3: CATLGPAKIYGYTF. The CDR3, as DNA: TGTGCCACCCTGGGGCCAGCCAAAATATATGGCTACACCTTC.

This clonotype was seen a handful of times. The gene calls are TRBV7-2 and TRBJ1-1; D unresolved. CDR3 size: 15 residues. Trimming removed 0 bases at V and 3 bases at J, with 11 bases between. The V gene's germline CDR1 is SGHTA and CDR2 FQGNSA. The CDR3 region is CASSLAVLGYTEAFF. The CDR3 coding sequence is TGTGCCAGCAGCTTAGCGGTTTTGGGGTACACTGAAGCTTTCTTT.

V usage is TRBV19 and J usage is TRBJ1-2, with TRBD1 as a possible D gene (6 bases). The V end was cut by 3 bases, the J end by 5 bases, with 10 bases between. The CDR3 runs 13 residues. The germline V gene encodes CDR1 LNHDA and CDR2 SQIVND (reference sequence). The CDR3 reads CASSIGQIYGYTF. As DNA, the CDR3 is TGTGCCAGTAGTATCGGACAGATTTATGGCTACACCTTC.

This clonotype was seen ten or more times. This chain uses TRBV7-2 with TRBJ2-3, with 10 nucleotides matching TRBD1. The V and J ends lost 1 base and 4 bases, in that order; junction bases with no gene match: 14. CDR3 size: 19 residues. The germline V gene has CDR1 SGHTA and CDR2 FQGNSA. DNA of the CDR3: TGTGCCAGCAGCTTAGATCCCTTGGGGGGGGACAGGGGTTCAGATACGCAGTATTTT. This sequence encodes CASSLDPLGGDRGSDTQYF.

V and J are TRBV28 and TRBJ2-1, with D unresolved. The CDR3 extends over 13 amino acids. Germline V gene lookup returns CDR1 MDHEN and CDR2 SYDVKM. V shed 3 bases and J shed 12 bases, with 15 bases lying between them. In DNA form, the CDR3 reads TGTGCCAGCAGTTTTCAAAGCAGTCTTAGGCAGTTCTTC. This encodes CASSFQSSLRQFF.

This clonotype has only a few counts. The chain has TRBV15 and TRBJ2-1; 7 positions match TRBD2. CDR3 length: 16 amino acids. The J segment lost 1 base and the V segment lost 6 bases, leaving 9 bases of the junction unmatched. Per germline, CDR1 LNHNV and CDR2 YYDKDF (reference sequence). The CDR3 region has the DNA TGTGCCACCAGTTCCGGAGCGGGGTCTTCCTACAATGAGCAGTTCTTC. Its translation is CATSSGAGSSYNEQFF.

In its sample, this clonotype was seen a few times. The chain is built from TRBV27 and TRBJ2-3, with a weak D call TRBD1 (6 bases). This CDR3 has 12 amino acids. Germline V gene sequence: CDR1 MNHEY, CDR2 SMNVEV (reference sequence). The germline V and J ends were trimmed by 8 bases and 8 bases, with 14 bases remaining between them. For the CDR3, the DNA is TGTGCCAGCTCTTCCGGGACAACTACGCAGTATTTT. This translates into CASSSGTTTQYF.

This clonotype was counted between two and nine times. The J gene is TRBJ2-3, the V gene TRBV7-6; D call uncertain. The CDR3 contains 17 residues. Deletions cut 1 base from V and 0 bases from J, with 14 bases between. Germline loops: CDR1 SGHVS, CDR2 FNYEAQ. In DNA, the CDR3 is TGTGCCAGCAGCTTAGTCGGAAGACCCACTAGCACAGATACGCAGTATTTT. This encodes CASSLVGRPTSTDTQYF.

This clonotype was picked up many times. This chain connects TRBV12-5 to TRBJ1-1; TRBD1 might be the D (5 bases). The CDR3 spans 18 residues. Germline CDR1 LGHNT, CDR2 FRNRAP. V was shortened by 0 bases and J by 4 bases, with 21 bases between the two germline ends. In nucleotides, the CDR3 is TGTGCTAGTGGTTTGGTACTGGGGACTGGGCTGCGGATCACTGAAGCTTTCTTT. It is translated as CASGLVLGTGLRITEAFF.